This T cell receptor (beta chain) was retrieved from a study of healthy donors' naive CD4 and CD8 T cells. Regarding the study as a whole: Naive CD4+ and CD8+ cells reportedly differed in usage of most V and J genes.

Of note for this clonotype: The antigen remains undetermined. The junction differs from germline at one of its ends, possibly a read error.

Naive T cells were sorted: CD4+CD8-CD45RO-CD45RA+ for CD4+, CD8+CD4-CD45RA+CD27bright for CD8+. Germline V gene data show CDR1 as MNHEY and CDR2 as SVGAGI. The length of the CDR3 is 15 residues. Each TCR library used 450 to 600 ng of total RNA and a linear amplification protocol. TCRdb itself ran the reads through MiXCR, one entry per CDR3 protein. The sample carries about 180,000 distinct CDR3 sequences, about 76% recorded once. This TCR came from a pool of human donors in good health; the sample pools cells from several healthy donors. The sequenced sample was naive CD4+ and CD8+ T cells sorted from blood, pooled from several donors. The rearrangement uses TRBV6-5 and TRBJ1-1, with D hard to call. CDR3 coding DNA: TGCGCCAGCAGTTACTCAAGGAGCCTGAACACTGAGGCCTTCTTT. This translates into CASSYSRSLNTEAFF.